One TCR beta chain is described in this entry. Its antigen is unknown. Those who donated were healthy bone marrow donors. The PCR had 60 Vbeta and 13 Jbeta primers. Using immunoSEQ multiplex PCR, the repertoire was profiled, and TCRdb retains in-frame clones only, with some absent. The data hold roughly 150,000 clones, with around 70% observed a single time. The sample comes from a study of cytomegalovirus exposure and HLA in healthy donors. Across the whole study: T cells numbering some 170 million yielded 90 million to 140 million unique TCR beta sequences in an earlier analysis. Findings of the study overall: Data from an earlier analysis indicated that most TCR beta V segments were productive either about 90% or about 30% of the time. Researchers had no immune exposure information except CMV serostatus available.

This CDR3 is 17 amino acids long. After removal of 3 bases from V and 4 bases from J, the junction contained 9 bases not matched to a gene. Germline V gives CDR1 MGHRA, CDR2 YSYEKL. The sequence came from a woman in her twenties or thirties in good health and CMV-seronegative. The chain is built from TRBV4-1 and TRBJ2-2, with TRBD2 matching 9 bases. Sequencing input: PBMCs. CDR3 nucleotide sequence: TGCGCCAGCAGCCATGGTGGTAGCGGGAGTGTCACCGGGGAGCTGTTTTTT. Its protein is CASSHGGSGSVTGELFF.